Following are 29 T cell receptor beta chains from one sample sequenced in a study of control samples from healthy donors and cancer patients. Repertoires were generated with immunoSEQ multiplex PCR, while TCRdb's copy carries only in-frame clones and drops some. The repertoire holds 100,000 to 150,000 clones, with around 92% as singletons. Sequencing input: PBMCs. The source of these receptors is a man at least 80 years old with head and neck cancer.

This clone was counted a few times. V and J are TRBV6-5 and TRBJ1-2, with D perhaps matching TRBD1 (6 bases). Germline values: CDR1 MNHEY, CDR2 SVGAGI. The germline V and J ends were trimmed by 10 bases and 12 bases, with 18 bases remaining between them. This CDR3 has 11 residues. The CDR3 bases are TGTGCCACCACTTTGGGGGGGCATAACACCTTC. Translated, it gives CATTLGGHNTF.

V usage is TRBV19 and J usage is TRBJ2-1, with TRBD1 identical over 8 bases. The V segment lost 3 bases and the J segment 8 bases; nucleotides outside the gene matches: 12. The CDR3 is made up of 16 amino acids. CDR1 and CDR2 from the germline V gene are LNHDA and SQIVND (reference sequence). The CDR3 nucleotides read TGTGCCAGTAGTATCTTTGGACAGGGTGTAGGCGATGAGCAGTTCTTC. It yields the protein CASSIFGQGVGDEQFF.

This clone has a single count. This chain links TRBV19 with TRBJ1-2; 7 bases are a match to TRBD1. Per the germline V gene, CDR1 is LNHDA and CDR2 is SQIVND (reference sequence). CDR3 length: 15 amino acids. V trimming: 7 bases; J trimming: 5 bases; junction bases outside the gene matches: 13. DNA of the CDR3: TGTGCCAGTACCGACGGAACAGGGGTTAGTTATGGCTACACCTTC. Translated, it gives CASTDGTGVSYGYTF.

This chain joins TRBV6-1 and TRBJ1-2; 7 bases agree with TRBD1. There are 16 residues in the CDR3. Germline loops: CDR1 MNHNS, CDR2 SASEGT. Germline trimming cut 3 bases from V and 7 bases from J; bases unmatched to any gene: 14. CDR3 protein: CASSEPATGQGAGYTF. The CDR3 DNA reads TGTGCCAGCAGTGAGCCGGCGACAGGGCAAGGCGCTGGCTACACCTTC.

The chain recombines TRBV4-2 with TRBJ2-3; 8 bases align to TRBD2. The germline CDR1 and CDR2 sequences are LGHNA and YNFKEQ. The CDR3 runs to 14 residues. With V trimmed by 4 bases and J by 1 base, 1 base remained unmatched. CDR3 in DNA: TGTGCCAGCAGCCTCGGGGGGGGCACAGATACGCAGTATTTT. This sequence encodes CASSLGGGTDTQYF.

This chain links TRBV18 with TRBJ1-1; 7 positions agree with TRBD1. Losses at the gene ends were 1 base for V and 2 bases for J; bases not matched to a gene: 10. CDR3 size: 17 residues. Germline V gene data show CDR1 as KGHSH and CDR2 as LQKENI. This CDR3 reads CASSPRDSRYPNTEAFF. The CDR3 DNA reads TGTGCCAGCTCACCACGGGACAGCCGATATCCTAACACTGAAGCTTTCTTT.

This clone appeared a single time. The rearrangement joins TRBV10-3 to TRBJ2-7, with TRBD2 matching 10 bases. The CDR3 extends over 15 amino acids. Germline assignment: CDR1 ENHRY and CDR2 SYGVKD. The trim removed 6 bases at V and 1 base at J, leaving 6 bases unmatched. CDR3 in amino acids: CAIRTSGPDSYEQYF. The DNA for the CDR3 is TGTGCCATCAGGACTAGCGGGCCCGATTCCTACGAGCAGTACTTC.

The rearrangement uses TRBV30 and TRBJ1-1, with D uncertain. The CDR3 runs to 11 residues. Trimming left V 2 bases short and J 5 bases short, with 6 bases between. Germline CDR1 GTSNPN, CDR2 SVGIG (reference sequence). For the CDR3, the DNA is TGTGCCTGGAGTAGGGAAACTGAAGCTTTCTTT. It codes for CAWSRETEAFF. Full variable domain (outside the CDR3, taken from reference TRBV30 and TRBJ1-1): SQTIHQWPATLVQPVGSPLSLECTVEGTSNPNLYWYRQAAGRGLQLLFYSVGIGQISSEVPQNLSASRPQDRQFILSSKKLLLSDSGFYLCAWSRETEAFFGQGTRLTVV.

This chain connects TRBV7-8 to TRBJ1-2; maybe TRBD1 (6 bases). V was trimmed by 0 bases and J by 4 bases, leaving 21 bases between them. The CDR3 runs 18 residues. The V gene's germline CDR1 is SGHVS and CDR2 FQNEAQ. CDR3: CASSLAGGGPLVGYGYTF. The CDR3 DNA follows: TGTGCCAGCAGCTTAGCGGGCGGGGGCCCTTTAGTGGGCTATGGCTACACCTTC. The whole variable domain, remainder taken from reference TRBV7-8 and TRBJ1-2, is GAGVSQSPRYKVAKRGQDVALRCDPISGHVSLFWYQQALGQGPEFLTYFQNEAQLDKSGLPSDRFFAERPEGSVSTLKIQRTQQEDSAVYLCASSLAGGGPLVGYGYTFGSGTRLTVV.

The chain links TRBV6-5 to TRBJ1-5, with D unclear. The length of the CDR3 is 13 residues. V lost 4 bases and J lost 3, with 7 bases in between. Germline CDR1 reads MNHEY; CDR2 reads SVGAGI. The CDR3 is CASSFGNNQPQHF. The CDR3 DNA is TGTGCCAGCAGTTTCGGGAACAATCAGCCCCAGCATTTT.

The chain joins TRBV10-3 to TRBJ2-1; no clear D. This CDR3 is built from 12 residues. The germline gives CDR1 ENHRY, CDR2 SYGVKD. Trimming pared 9 bases from V and 2 bases from J, leaving 8 bases between. CDR3: CAIGQTYNEQFF. The CDR3, as DNA: TGTGCCATTGGCCAGACCTACAATGAGCAGTTCTTC.

The chain couples TRBV6-1 to TRBJ1-5, with no clear D. Germline V gene data show CDR1 as MNHNS and CDR2 as SASEGT. There are 16 residues in the CDR3. Trimming took 2 bases from V and 3 from J, leaving 14 bases between them. The CDR3: CASSERTSFLNQPQHF. In DNA, the CDR3 is TGTGCCAGCAGTGAAAGGACCTCGTTCCTCAATCAGCCCCAGCATTTT.

This chain links TRBV25-1 with TRBJ1-5; D is uncertain. This CDR3 comprises 12 residues. Germline CDR1 MGHDK, CDR2 SYGVNS. V was cut by 5 bases and J by 2 bases, with 4 bases left in between. Written as DNA, the CDR3 is TGTGCCAGCAGTCTAGGCAATCAGCCCCAGCATTTT. This sequence encodes CASSLGNQPQHF.

The sample holds one count of this clone. This rearrangement joins TRBV6-5 to TRBJ1-2; no clear D gene. V was shortened by 6 bases and J by 2 bases, with 16 bases between the two germline ends. CDR3 length: 15 residues. Germline CDR1 MNHEY, CDR2 SVGAGI. The CDR3 spells CASSLAGTQNYGYTF. CDR3 coding DNA: TGTGCCAGCAGCCTCGCCGGTACTCAGAACTATGGCTACACCTTC.

The chain couples TRBV15 to TRBJ2-2; 12 positions match TRBD2. Per germline, CDR1 LNHNV and CDR2 YYDKDF (reference sequence). This CDR3 has 16 amino acids. J gave up 7 bases and V 5 bases, and 8 bases lay outside the gene matches. The CDR3 region has the DNA TGTGCCACCAGCCCTCGACTAGCGGGAGCGGACGGGGAGCTGTTTTTT. It translates to CATSPRLAGADGELFF.

V is TRBV30 and J is TRBJ2-4; 9 bases are a match to TRBD2. This CDR3 comprises 15 residues. The germline CDR1 and CDR2 sequences are GTSNPN and SVGIG (reference sequence). J lost 8 bases, V lost 0 bases, and 8 bases had no gene match. CDR3 sequence (DNA): TGTGCCTGGAGTGTAGGGGCTAGCGGGGCGGACATTCAGTACTTC. Its translation: CAWSVGASGADIQYF.

The chain links TRBV6-5 to TRBJ2-7; 11 bases are shared with TRBD2. V shed 6 bases and J 6 bases; nucleotides not matched to a gene: 4. The CDR3 has 13 residues. Germline CDR1 is MNHEY and CDR2 is SVGAGI. The CDR3 here is CASRTSGISEQYF. CDR3 in DNA: TGTGCCAGCAGGACTAGCGGGATATCCGAGCAGTACTTC.

The rearrangement joins TRBV21-1 to TRBJ2-4; the table's D gene call, TRBD2, was not cross checked with the DNA. TRBV21-1 is tagged as a pseudogene. This CDR3 comprises 17 residues. The CDR3 region is CASLSGGAGLAKNIQYF. The CDR3 nucleotides are TGTGCCAGCCTTAGCGGGGGGGCGGGCCTAGCCAAAAACATTCAGTACTTC.

J is TRBJ1-5 and V is TRBV3-1 (or the pseudogene TRBV3-2); D gene uncertain. The CDR3 loop spans 14 amino acids. Germline V gene data show CDR1 as LGHDT and CDR2 as YNNKEL (reference sequence). The V end was cut by 0 bases, the J end by 4 bases, with 7 bases between. The CDR3 region has the DNA TGTGCCAGCAGCCAAGATGCGGTAAATCAGCCCCAGCATTTT. Translating it yields CASSQDAVNQPQHF.

The chain employs TRBV13 and TRBJ1-2; 7 bases map to TRBD1. CDR3 length equals 16 residues. The V segment lost 1 base and the J segment 5 bases; nucleotides outside the gene matches: 10. Germline V gene lookup returns CDR1 PRHDT and CDR2 FYEKMQ (reference sequence). The CDR3 reads CASSLAVGQEGYGYTF. DNA of the CDR3: TGTGCCAGCAGCTTAGCGGTTGGACAGGAGGGGTATGGCTACACCTTC.

The V and J genes are TRBV19 and TRBJ1-6; 8 bases are a match to TRBD1. Germline V gives CDR1 LNHDA, CDR2 SQIVND (reference sequence). J gave up 2 bases and V 6 bases, and 6 bases lay outside the gene matches. The CDR3 loop spans 16 amino acids. The CDR3: CASSDRGSTYNSPLHF. The CDR3, as DNA: TGTGCCAGTAGCGACAGGGGAAGCACCTATAATTCACCCCTCCACTTT.

The V call is TRBV4-1, the J call TRBJ1-5, with TRBD1 as a possible D gene (6 bases). The V end lost 5 bases, the J end lost 7 bases, and 18 bases lay between the germline ends. The length of the CDR3 is 15 residues. Germline V lookup: CDR1 MGHRA, CDR2 YSYEKL. The CDR3 DNA reads as TGCGCCAGCAGCTCAAGCAGGGGTGAGCGGCAGCCCCAGCATTTT. Translated: CASSSSRGERQPQHF.

The V call is TRBV6-2 or TRBV6-3, the J call TRBJ2-7, with 7 bases identical to TRBD1. Trimming removed 4 bases from V and 6 bases from J; junction bases left unmatched: 9. In germline, CDR1 is MNHEY, CDR2 SVGEGT. The CDR3 totals 14 residues. Here the CDR3 DNA reads TGTGCCAGCAGTTTCTCGACAGGGATGGGCGAGCAGTACTTC. Translation: CASSFSTGMGEQYF.

The rearrangement links TRBV5-8 to TRBJ1-5; D is perhaps TRBD1 (6 bases). CDR3 size: 17 residues. Per the germline V gene, CDR1 is SGHTS and CDR2 is YDEGEE. V was pared by 3 bases and J by 6 bases, with 22 bases between. The CDR3, as DNA: TGTGCCAGCAGCTACAACCCGGGACACCCAAGAGGTCAGCCCCAGCATTTT. Encoded protein: CASSYNPGHPRGQPQHF.

The chain links TRBV6-5 to TRBJ2-6; D uncertain. V was shortened by 8 bases and J by 3 bases, with 8 bases between the two germline ends. The V gene's germline CDR1 is MNHEY and CDR2 SVGAGI. The CDR3 totals 13 residues. Here the CDR3 DNA reads TGTGCCAGCCTGCAAATTGGGGCCAACGTCCTGACTTTC. Encoded protein: CASLQIGANVLTF.

The CDR3 sequence: CASSYSGSPSYEQYF. CDR3 coding DNA: TGTGCCAGCAGTTACTCCGGCAGTCCCTCCTACGAGCAGTACTTC. The chain joins TRBV6-6 to TRBJ2-7; D not resolved. The V and J ends lost 0 bases and 0 bases respectively, with 9 bases between them. Germline values: CDR1 MNHNY, CDR2 SVGAGI (reference sequence). CDR3 length: 15 residues.

The chain joins TRBV27 to TRBJ1-1; 8 bases line up with TRBD1. Germline loops: CDR1 MNHEY, CDR2 SMNVEV (reference sequence). Germline trimming cut 1 base from V and 7 bases from J; bases unmatched to any gene: 5. The CDR3 runs 14 residues. DNA for the CDR3: TGTGCCAGCAGTTTATATACAGGGGGTGGTGAAGCTTTCTTT. Its protein is CASSLYTGGGEAFF.

V gene TRBV5-1 combines with J gene TRBJ1-5; D call uncertain. The CDR3 contains 13 residues. In germline, CDR1 is SGHRS, CDR2 YFSETQ. Trimming removed 2 bases at V and 1 base at J, with 4 bases between. CDR3 in DNA: TGCGCCAGCAGCTTCGGCAGCAATCAGCCCCAGCATTTT. This sequence encodes CASSFGSNQPQHF.

The CDR3 DNA reads TGTGCCAGCAGCTTGGACAGGGGATACGAGCAGTACTTC. Protein product: CASSLDRGYEQYF. The V gene is TRBV5-4, the J gene TRBJ2-7; 7 bases are a match to TRBD1. The germline gives CDR1 SGHNT, CDR2 YYREEE (reference sequence). V dropped 0 bases and J dropped 4; count of bases not matched to a gene: 1. This CDR3 has 13 residues.